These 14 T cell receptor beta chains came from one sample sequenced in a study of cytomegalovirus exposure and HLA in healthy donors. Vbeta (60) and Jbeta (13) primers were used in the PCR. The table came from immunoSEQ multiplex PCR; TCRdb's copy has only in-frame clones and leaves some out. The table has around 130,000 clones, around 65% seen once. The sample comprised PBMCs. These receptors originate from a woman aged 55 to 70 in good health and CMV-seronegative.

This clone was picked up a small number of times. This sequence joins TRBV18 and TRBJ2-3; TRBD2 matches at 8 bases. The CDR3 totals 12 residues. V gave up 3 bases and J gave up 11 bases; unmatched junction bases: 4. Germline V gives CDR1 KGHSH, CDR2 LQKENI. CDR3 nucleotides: TGTGCCAGCTCACCTTTACTAGCGGAGCAGTATTTT. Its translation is CASSPLLAEQYF.

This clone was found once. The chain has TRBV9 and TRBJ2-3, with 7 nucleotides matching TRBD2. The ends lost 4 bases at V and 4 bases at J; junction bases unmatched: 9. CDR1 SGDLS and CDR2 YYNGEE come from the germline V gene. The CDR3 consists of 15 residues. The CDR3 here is CASSTSGGGADTQYF. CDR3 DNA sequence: TGTGCCAGCAGCACATCCGGGGGAGGGGCAGATACGCAGTATTTT.

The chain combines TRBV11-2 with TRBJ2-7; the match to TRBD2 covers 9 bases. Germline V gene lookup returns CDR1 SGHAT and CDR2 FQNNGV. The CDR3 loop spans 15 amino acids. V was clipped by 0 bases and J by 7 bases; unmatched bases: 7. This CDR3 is CASSLEGLAPGEQYF. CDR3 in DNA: TGTGCCAGCAGCTTAGAGGGACTAGCACCAGGGGAGCAGTACTTC.

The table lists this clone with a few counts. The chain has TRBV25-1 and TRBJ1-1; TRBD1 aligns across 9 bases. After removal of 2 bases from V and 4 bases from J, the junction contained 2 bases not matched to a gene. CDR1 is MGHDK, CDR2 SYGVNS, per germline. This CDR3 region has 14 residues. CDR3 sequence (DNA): TGTGCCAGCAGTGAACGACAGGGGGGCACTGAAGCTTTCTTT. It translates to CASSERQGGTEAFF.

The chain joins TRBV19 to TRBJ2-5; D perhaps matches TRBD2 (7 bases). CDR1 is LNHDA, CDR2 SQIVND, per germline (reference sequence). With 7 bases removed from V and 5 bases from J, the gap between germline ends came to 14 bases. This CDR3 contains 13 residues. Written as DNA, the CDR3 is TGTGCCAGTACCGTCGCGGGGGCGGAGACCCAGTACTTC. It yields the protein CASTVAGAETQYF. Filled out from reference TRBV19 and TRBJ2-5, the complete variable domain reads DGGITQSPKYLFRKEGQNVTLSCEQNLNHDAMYWYRQDPGQGLRLIYYSQIVNDFQKGDIAEGYSVSREKKESFPLTVTSAQKNPTAFYLCASTVAGAETQYFGPGTRLLVL.

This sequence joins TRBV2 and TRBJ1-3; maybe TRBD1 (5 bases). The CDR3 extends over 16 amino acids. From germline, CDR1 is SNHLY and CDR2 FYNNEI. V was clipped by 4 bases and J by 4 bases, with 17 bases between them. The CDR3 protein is CASSVGQGAGGNTIYF. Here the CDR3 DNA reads TGTGCCAGCAGTGTGGGGCAGGGTGCAGGAGGAAACACCATATATTTT.

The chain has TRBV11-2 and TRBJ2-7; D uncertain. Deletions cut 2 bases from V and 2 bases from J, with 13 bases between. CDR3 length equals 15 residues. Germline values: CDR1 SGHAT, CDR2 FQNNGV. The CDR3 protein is CASSLIQDQTYEQYF. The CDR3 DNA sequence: TGTGCCAGCAGCTTAATCCAGGATCAAACCTACGAGCAGTACTTC. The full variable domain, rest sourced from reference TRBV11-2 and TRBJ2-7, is EAGVAQSPRYKIIEKRQSVAFWCNPISGHATLYWYQQILGQGPKLLIQFQNNGVVDDSQLPKDRFSAERLKGVDSTLKIQPAKLEDSAVYLCASSLIQDQTYEQYFGPGTRLTVT.

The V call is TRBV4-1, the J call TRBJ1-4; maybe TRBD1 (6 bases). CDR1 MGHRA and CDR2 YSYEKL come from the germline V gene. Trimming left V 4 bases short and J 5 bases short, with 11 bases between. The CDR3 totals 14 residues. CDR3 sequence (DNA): TGCGCCAGCAGCCCTGGGGGCATGAATGAAAAACTGTTTTTT. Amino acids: CASSPGGMNEKLFF.

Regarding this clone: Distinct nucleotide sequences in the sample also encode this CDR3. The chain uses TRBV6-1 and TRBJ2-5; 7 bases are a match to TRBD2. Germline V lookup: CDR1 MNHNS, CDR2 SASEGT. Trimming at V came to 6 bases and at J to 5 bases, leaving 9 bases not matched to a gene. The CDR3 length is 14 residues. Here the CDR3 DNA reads TGTGCCAGCAGGGACGGGGGGTTCCACGAGACCCAGTACTTC. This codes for CASRDGGFHETQYF.

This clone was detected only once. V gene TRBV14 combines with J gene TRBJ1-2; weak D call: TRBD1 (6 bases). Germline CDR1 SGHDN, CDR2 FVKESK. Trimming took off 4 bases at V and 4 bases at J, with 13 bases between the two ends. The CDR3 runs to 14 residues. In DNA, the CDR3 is TGTGCCAGCAGCCTTCCAGGGGTCGGCTATGGCTACACCTTC. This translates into CASSLPGVGYGYTF.

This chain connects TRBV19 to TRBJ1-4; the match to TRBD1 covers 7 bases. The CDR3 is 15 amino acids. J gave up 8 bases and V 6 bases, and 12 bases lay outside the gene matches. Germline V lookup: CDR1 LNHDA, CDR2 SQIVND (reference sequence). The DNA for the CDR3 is TGTGCCAGTAGCCCGGGATGGGGGACAGACGAAAAACTGTTTTTT. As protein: CASSPGWGTDEKLFF.

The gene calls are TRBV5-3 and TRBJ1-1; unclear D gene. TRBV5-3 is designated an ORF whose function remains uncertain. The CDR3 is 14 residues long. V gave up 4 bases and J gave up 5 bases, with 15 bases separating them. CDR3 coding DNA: TGTGCCAGAAGCCCGCCCGCGCGAGGGACTGAAGCTTTCTTT. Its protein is CARSPPARGTEAFF.

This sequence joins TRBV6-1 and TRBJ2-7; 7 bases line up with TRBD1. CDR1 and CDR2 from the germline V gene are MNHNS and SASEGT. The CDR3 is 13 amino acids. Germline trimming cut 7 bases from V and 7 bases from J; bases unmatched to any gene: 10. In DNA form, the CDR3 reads TGTGCCAGCAAACAGGGTGAACAGGGGGAGCAGTACTTC. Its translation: CASKQGEQGEQYF.

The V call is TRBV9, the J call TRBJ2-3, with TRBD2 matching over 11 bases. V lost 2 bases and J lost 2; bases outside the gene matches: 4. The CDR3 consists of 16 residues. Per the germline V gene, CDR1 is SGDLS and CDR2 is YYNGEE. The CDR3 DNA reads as TGTGCCAGCAGCGTTCTAGCGGGGGGATCCACAGATACGCAGTATTTT. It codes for CASSVLAGGSTDTQYF.